These 6 T cell receptor beta chains originate from one sample sequenced in a study of cytomegalovirus exposure and HLA in healthy donors. Here immunoSEQ multiplex PCR was the method, and the copy in TCRdb shows in-frame clones only, minus some. Among 65,000 to 90,000 clones listed, 85% to 95% were seen once. Sequenced sample: PBMCs. These TCRs come from a man aged 18 to 29 in good health and CMV-seronegative.

This chain connects TRBV28 to TRBJ1-2; 12 nucleotides match TRBD1. The CDR3 has 15 amino acids. V trimming: 6 bases; J trimming: 8 bases; junction bases outside the gene matches: 10. Germline lookup yields CDR1 MDHEN and CDR2 SYDVKM. The CDR3 protein is CASRGSGQGASGYTF. For the CDR3, the DNA is TGTGCCAGCAGGGGGTCGGGACAGGGGGCTTCCGGCTACACCTTC.

The V gene is TRBV9, the J gene TRBJ2-7; possibly TRBD2 for D (6 bases). CDR1 is SGDLS and CDR2 is YYNGEE in the germline V gene. The germline V and J ends were trimmed by 4 bases and 2 bases, with 16 bases remaining between them. The CDR3 sequence is 15 residues long. Here the CDR3 reads CASSKGTGIPYEQYF. CDR3 nucleotide sequence: TGTGCCAGCAGCAAAGGGACTGGGATACCCTACGAGCAGTACTTC.

This chain uses TRBV30 with TRBJ2-1; the match to TRBD1 covers 7 bases. V shed 2 bases and J 0 bases; nucleotides not matched to a gene: 4. The CDR3 contains 15 residues. Germline V lookup: CDR1 GTSNPN, CDR2 SVGIG (reference sequence). The CDR3 DNA follows: TGTGCCTGGAGTCCGGGACAGAGCTCCTACAATGAGCAGTTCTTC. Translating gives CAWSPGQSSYNEQFF. Variable domain in full (rest from reference TRBV30 and TRBJ2-1): SQTIHQWPATLVQPVGSPLSLECTVEGTSNPNLYWYRQAAGRGLQLLFYSVGIGQISSEVPQNLSASRPQDRQFILSSKKLLLSDSGFYLCAWSPGQSSYNEQFFGPGTRLTVL.

This chain connects TRBV30 to TRBJ2-3, with 13 positions matching TRBD2. The ends lost 5 bases at V and 14 bases at J; junction bases unmatched: 10. The germline gives CDR1 GTSNPN, CDR2 SVGIG (reference sequence). The length of the CDR3 is 13 residues. The chain's CDR3 is CAWGPGLAGLGYF. CDR3 nucleotides: TGTGCCTGGGGCCCGGGACTAGCGGGGCTTGGGTATTTT.

J is TRBJ1-2 and V is TRBV5-6, with D perhaps matching TRBD1 (6 bases). The germline V gene encodes CDR1 SGHDT and CDR2 YYEEEE. The CDR3 has 15 residues. V lost 6 bases, J lost 7 bases, and 22 bases lay in between. In nucleotides, the CDR3 is TGTGCCAGCACCACTAAATTGGGGGCAGGGAGTGGCTACACCTTC. This gives the protein CASTTKLGAGSGYTF.

The V call is TRBV6-5, the J call TRBJ1-2, with TRBD1 matching 9 bases. V shed 2 bases and J 6 bases; nucleotides not matched to a gene: 10. This CDR3 region has 16 residues. Germline V gene data show CDR1 as MNHEY and CDR2 as SVGAGI. In DNA, the CDR3 is TGTGCCAGCAGTTACCGTATCCGGGACAGGGCAAATGGCTACACCTTC. Its translation: CASSYRIRDRANGYTF.